Listed here are 18 T cell receptor beta chains from one sample, sequenced in a study of blood T cell repertoires in COVID-19. Sequencing was performed with immunoSEQ multiplex PCR; in TCRdb, only in-frame clones are kept and a portion is missing. The sample has 110,000 to 150,000 clones; just over 85% are singletons. The sequenced sample was PBMCs or T cells enriched from blood (not recorded which). These TCRs come from a man aged 45-65 years who had recovered from COVID-19.

V and J are TRBV7-2 and TRBJ1-2; TRBD1 aligns across 7 bases. This CDR3 spans 13 amino acids. CDR1 and CDR2 from the germline V gene are SGHTA and FQGNSA. V shed 5 bases, J shed 8 bases, and the junction held 8 bases outside the gene matches. For the CDR3, the DNA is TGTGCCAGCAGCCCCCGGACAGGCTCGGGCTACACCTTC. Translation: CASSPRTGSGYTF.

V gene TRBV19 combines with J gene TRBJ2-2, with 9 bases identical to TRBD1. The V segment lost 2 bases and the J segment 2 bases; nucleotides outside the gene matches: 12. The CDR3 is made up of 19 amino acids. Looked up from germline, CDR1 is LNHDA and CDR2 is SQIVND (reference sequence). The DNA of the CDR3 is TGTGCCAGTAGTATAATGGGACAGGGAAGAACCAAAAACACCGGGGAGCTGTTTTTT. The encoded protein is CASSIMGQGRTKNTGELFF.

V is TRBV27 and J is TRBJ1-1; no clear D gene. V was cut by 10 bases and J by 8 bases, with 20 bases left in between. The CDR3 consists of 13 residues. The V gene's germline CDR1 is MNHEY and CDR2 SMNVEV (reference sequence). CDR3 sequence reads: CATWSNTASEAFF. The CDR3 bases are TGTGCCACCTGGTCAAACACAGCCTCGGAAGCTTTCTTT.

This chain links TRBV28 with TRBJ1-6; D gene ambiguous. CDR1 is MDHEN, CDR2 SYDVKM, per germline. This CDR3 is built from 13 residues. V was trimmed by 3 bases and J by 12 bases, leaving 12 bases between them. DNA for the CDR3: TGTGCCAGCAGTTTGTCCGTCGGGGTACCCCTCCACTTT. This gives the protein CASSLSVGVPLHF.

V is TRBV5-1 and J is TRBJ2-1, with D possibly being TRBD1 (6 bases). Trimming removed 7 bases from V and 7 bases from J, with 21 bases in between. The germline V gene has CDR1 SGHRS and CDR2 YFSETQ. The CDR3 spans 15 residues. The CDR3 reads CASDPGHDILNEQFF. The CDR3 bases are TGCGCCAGCGACCCGGGACACGATATTTTGAATGAGCAGTTCTTC. Full variable domain (missing parts from reference TRBV5-1 and TRBJ2-1): KAGVTQTPRYLIKTRGQQVTLSCSPISGHRSVSWYQQTPGQGLQFLFEYFSETQRNKGNFPGRFSGRQFSNSRSEMNVSTLELGDSALYLCASDPGHDILNEQFFGPGTRLTVL.

This clone is a singleton in its sample. The chain joins TRBV7-2 to TRBJ2-1; 7 bases map to TRBD2. Germline V gene lookup returns CDR1 SGHTA and CDR2 FQGNSA. This CDR3 spans 15 amino acids. V gave up 4 bases and J gave up 0 bases; unmatched junction bases: 3. CDR3 in amino acids: CASSWGGSSYNEQFF. Written as DNA, the CDR3 is TGTGCCAGCAGCTGGGGGGGTAGCTCCTACAATGAGCAGTTCTTC.

The chain recombines TRBV24-1 with TRBJ1-4, with 9 bases lining up with TRBD1. With V trimmed by 3 bases and J by 8 bases, 9 bases remained unmatched. The CDR3 spans 16 residues. Per the germline V gene, CDR1 is KGHDR and CDR2 is SFDVKD. The CDR3 region has the DNA TGTGCCACCAGTGATGGACAGGGGTTACTAGGGGAAAAACTGTTTTTT. Amino acids: CATSDGQGLLGEKLFF.

This clone showed up just once. The V gene is TRBV5-1, the J gene TRBJ1-2; the match to TRBD1 covers 10 bases. With V trimmed by 2 bases and J by 8 bases, 6 bases remained unmatched. The CDR3 extends over 14 amino acids. The germline V gene encodes CDR1 SGHRS and CDR2 YFSETQ. The CDR3 DNA is TGCGCCAGCAGCTTCGGGGGACAGGGGATGGGCTACACCTTC. Its translation is CASSFGGQGMGYTF.

The rearrangement links TRBV4-1 to TRBJ1-5; D gene uncertain. V lost 0 bases to trimming and J lost 6 bases, with 12 bases between them. This CDR3 region has 15 residues. Germline V gives CDR1 MGHRA, CDR2 YSYEKL. In DNA form, the CDR3 reads TGCGCCAGCAGCCAAGATGACGAGGGTGGTCAGCCCCAGCATTTT. Translating it yields CASSQDDEGGQPQHF.

This chain's CDR3 is CATSRRGGTSLPLETQYF. The DNA for the CDR3 is TGTGCCACCAGCAGGAGAGGGGGGACTAGCCTACCCCTAGAGACCCAGTACTTC. V is TRBV15 and J is TRBJ2-5; TRBD2 agrees at 9 bases. J lost 4 bases, V lost 3 bases, and 15 bases had no gene match. The CDR3 contains 18 residues. Germline-derived CDR1 and CDR2 are LNHNV and YYDKDF (reference sequence).

This rearrangement joins TRBV11-2 to TRBJ1-1, with a tentative D call TRBD1 (6 bases). The CDR3 contains 14 residues. Trimming took off 6 bases at V and 1 base at J, with 12 bases between the two ends. Germline values: CDR1 SGHAT, CDR2 FQNNGV. The CDR3 nucleotides are TGTGCCAGCAGACAGACAGGACAGAACACTGAAGCTTTCTTT. Translating gives CASRQTGQNTEAFF.

This chain links TRBV27 with TRBJ2-1, with TRBD2 matching over 7 bases. Losses at the gene ends were 8 bases for V and 1 base for J; bases not matched to a gene: 17. This CDR3 spans 18 amino acids. The germline V gene encodes CDR1 MNHEY and CDR2 SMNVEV (reference sequence). The CDR3 loop is CASVSGSLDPRSYNEQFF. CDR3 bases: TGTGCCAGCGTTAGCGGGTCCCTTGATCCCCGATCCTACAATGAGCAGTTCTTC.

V usage is TRBV7-3 and J usage is TRBJ2-2, with TRBD2 matching 13 bases. The CDR3 runs to 18 residues. After removal of 5 bases from V and 4 bases from J, the junction contained 10 bases not matched to a gene. The germline CDR1 and CDR2 sequences are SGHTA and FQGTGA. The CDR3 reads CASSTGLAGAPGTGELFF. CDR3 DNA sequence: TGTGCCAGCAGCACCGGACTAGCGGGGGCTCCCGGCACCGGGGAGCTGTTTTTT.

J is TRBJ1-3 and V is TRBV11-2, with 9 bases aligning to TRBD1. The CDR3 runs 19 residues. Germline V gives CDR1 SGHAT, CDR2 FQNNGV. V was pared by 5 bases and J by 1 base, with 15 bases of the junction left unmatched. The CDR3 is CASSTRTGAWGGSGNTIYF. CDR3 DNA sequence: TGTGCCAGCAGCACTCGGACAGGGGCCTGGGGGGGTTCTGGAAACACCATATATTTT.

The gene calls are TRBV6-2 or TRBV6-3 and TRBJ2-7; TRBD1 matches 7 bases. From germline, CDR1 is MNHEY and CDR2 SVGEGT. The CDR3 runs 15 residues. V was clipped by 2 bases and J by 2 bases; unmatched bases: 6. DNA for the CDR3: TGTGCCAGCAGTTACGGACAGGAAAGACCCTACGAGCAGTACTTC. This encodes CASSYGQERPYEQYF.

CDR3 region: CASSPISAGGFSNEKLFF. The CDR3, as DNA: TGTGCCAGCTCACCGATTTCGGCAGGGGGATTCTCTAATGAAAAACTGTTTTTT. J is TRBJ1-4 and V is TRBV18; TRBD1 matches at 7 bases. Trimming cost V 3 bases and J 3 bases; bases outside gene matches: 13. CDR1 and CDR2 (germline): KGHSH, LQKENI. CDR3 length: 18 amino acids.

The chain links TRBV5-4 to TRBJ1-2; 7 positions match TRBD1. CDR1 is SGHNT, CDR2 YYREEE, per germline (reference sequence). V dropped 4 bases and J dropped 1; count of bases not matched to a gene: 10. The CDR3 contains 16 residues. CDR3 protein: CASSARGTVDNYGYTF. The CDR3 coding sequence is TGTGCCAGCAGCGCAAGAGGGACAGTTGATAACTATGGCTACACCTTC.

This clone occurred once. The chain couples TRBV7-3 to TRBJ2-3; tentatively, D is TRBD2 (6 bases). Germline CDR1 reads SGHTA; CDR2 reads FQGTGA. Between the trimmed V and J ends, which lost 2 bases and 0 bases, there was a span of 9 bases. The CDR3 covers 15 residues. In nucleotides, the CDR3 is TGTGCCAGCAGCTTAGCTAGCGTAAGCACAGATACGCAGTATTTT. Residues: CASSLASVSTDTQYF.